Sequencing of this T cell receptor (beta chain) was carried out in a study of shared clonotypes between healthy human individuals. Study background: CD4 naive cells filled three plates per donor, CD4 memory three, CD8 naive two and CD8 memory one.

Whole-study results and caveats: What naive subsets generally showed was a larger estimated richness than memory subsets showed.

Generated by immunoSEQ multiplex PCR, the TCRdb table keeps only in-frame clones and is missing some. This sample has approximately 2.5 million clones; approximately 94% occur once, and the top ten carry 0.36%. Those who donated, Caucasian adults without exception, all lived in Nashville, Tennessee. V was clipped by 5 bases and J by 6 bases, with 8 bases between them. Germline lookup yields CDR1 DFQATT and CDR2 SNEGSKA (reference sequence). The CDR3 loop spans 11 amino acids. A single count supports this clone. Its antigen is not identified. This sequence originates from a man aged 18-30 years in good health. Some clones in this sample may be carry-over from other donors' samples. The V gene is TRBV20-1, the J gene TRBJ2-1; tentative D call: TRBD2 (5 bases). Sequenced material: naive CD4+ T cells from PBMCs. As to subset: CD45RA+ positively selected. The CDR3 nucleotides read TGCAGTGCTGGACTGTCCAATGAGCAGTTCTTC. It codes for CSAGLSNEQFF.